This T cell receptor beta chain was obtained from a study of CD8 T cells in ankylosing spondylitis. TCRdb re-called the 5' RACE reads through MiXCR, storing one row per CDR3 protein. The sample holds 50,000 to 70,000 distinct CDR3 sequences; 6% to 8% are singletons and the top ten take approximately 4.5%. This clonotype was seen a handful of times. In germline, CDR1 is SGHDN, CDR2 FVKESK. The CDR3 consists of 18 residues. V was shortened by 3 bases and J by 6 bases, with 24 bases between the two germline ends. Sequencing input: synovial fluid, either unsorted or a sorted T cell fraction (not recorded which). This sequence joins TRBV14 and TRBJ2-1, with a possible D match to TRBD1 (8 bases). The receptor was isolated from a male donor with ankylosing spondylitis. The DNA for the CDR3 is TGTGCCAGCAGCCACCACAGGGGGACCGGCGGGAGTAGCAATGAGCAGTTCTTC. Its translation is CASSHHRGTGGSSNEQFF.